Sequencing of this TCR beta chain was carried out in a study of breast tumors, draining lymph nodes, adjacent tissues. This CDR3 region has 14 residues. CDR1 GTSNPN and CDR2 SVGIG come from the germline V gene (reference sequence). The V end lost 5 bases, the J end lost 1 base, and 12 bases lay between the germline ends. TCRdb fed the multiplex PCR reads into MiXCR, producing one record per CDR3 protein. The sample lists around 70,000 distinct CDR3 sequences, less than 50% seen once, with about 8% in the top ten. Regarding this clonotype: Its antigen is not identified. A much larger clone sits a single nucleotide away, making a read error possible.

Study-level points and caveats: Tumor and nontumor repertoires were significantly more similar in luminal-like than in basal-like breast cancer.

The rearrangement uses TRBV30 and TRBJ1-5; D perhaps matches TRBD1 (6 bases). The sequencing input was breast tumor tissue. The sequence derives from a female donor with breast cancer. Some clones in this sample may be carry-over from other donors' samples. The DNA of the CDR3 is TGTGCCTGGGCCGATGGGGGCAGCAATCAGCCCCAGCATTTT. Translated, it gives CAWADGGSNQPQHF.